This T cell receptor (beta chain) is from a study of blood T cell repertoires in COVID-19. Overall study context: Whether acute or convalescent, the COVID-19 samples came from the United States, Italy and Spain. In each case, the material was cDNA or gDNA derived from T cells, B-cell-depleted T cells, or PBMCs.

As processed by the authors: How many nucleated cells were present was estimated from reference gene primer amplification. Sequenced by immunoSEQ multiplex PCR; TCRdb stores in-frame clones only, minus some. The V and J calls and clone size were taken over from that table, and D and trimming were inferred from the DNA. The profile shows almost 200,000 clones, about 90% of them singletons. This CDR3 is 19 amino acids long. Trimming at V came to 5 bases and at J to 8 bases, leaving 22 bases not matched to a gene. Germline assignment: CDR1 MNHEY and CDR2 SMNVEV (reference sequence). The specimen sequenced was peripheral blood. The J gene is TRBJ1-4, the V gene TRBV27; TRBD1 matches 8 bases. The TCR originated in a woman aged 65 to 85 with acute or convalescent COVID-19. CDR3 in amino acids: CASSGLSRDRFHPGEKLFF. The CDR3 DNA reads TGTGCCAGCAGTGGACTCAGCCGGGACAGGTTTCACCCGGGGGAAAAACTGTTTTTT.